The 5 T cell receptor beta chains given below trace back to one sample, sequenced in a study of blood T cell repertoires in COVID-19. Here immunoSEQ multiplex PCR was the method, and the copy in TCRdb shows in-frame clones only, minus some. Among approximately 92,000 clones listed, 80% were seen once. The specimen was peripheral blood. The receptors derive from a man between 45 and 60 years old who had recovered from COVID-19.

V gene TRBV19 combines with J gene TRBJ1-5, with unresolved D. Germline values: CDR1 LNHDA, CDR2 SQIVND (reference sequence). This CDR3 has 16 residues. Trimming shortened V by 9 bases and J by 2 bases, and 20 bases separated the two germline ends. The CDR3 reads CASYSGGRLGNQPQHF. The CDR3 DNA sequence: TGTGCCAGCTACTCAGGAGGGCGGCTGGGCAATCAGCCCCAGCATTTT.

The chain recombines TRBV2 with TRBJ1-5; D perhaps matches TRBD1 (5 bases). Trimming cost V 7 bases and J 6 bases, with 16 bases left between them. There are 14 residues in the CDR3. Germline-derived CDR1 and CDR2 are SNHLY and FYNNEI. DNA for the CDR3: TGTGCCAGCAATCCCGGCGGGGGGGGTCAGCCCCAGCATTTT. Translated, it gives CASNPGGGGQPQHF.

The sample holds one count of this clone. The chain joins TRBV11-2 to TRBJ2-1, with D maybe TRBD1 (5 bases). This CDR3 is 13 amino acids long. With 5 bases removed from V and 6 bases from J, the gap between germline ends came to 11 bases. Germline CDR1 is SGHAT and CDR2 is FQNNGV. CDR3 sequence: CASSLGPFNEQFF. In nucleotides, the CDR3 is TGTGCCAGCAGCCTGGGGCCGTTCAATGAGCAGTTCTTC.

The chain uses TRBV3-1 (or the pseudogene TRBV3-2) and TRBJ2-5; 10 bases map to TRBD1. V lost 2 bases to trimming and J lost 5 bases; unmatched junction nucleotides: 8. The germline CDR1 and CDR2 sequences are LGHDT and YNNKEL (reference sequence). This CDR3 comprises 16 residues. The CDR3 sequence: CASSQRQGAPGETQYF. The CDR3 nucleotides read TGTGCCAGCAGCCAAAGACAGGGGGCACCAGGGGAGACCCAGTACTTC.

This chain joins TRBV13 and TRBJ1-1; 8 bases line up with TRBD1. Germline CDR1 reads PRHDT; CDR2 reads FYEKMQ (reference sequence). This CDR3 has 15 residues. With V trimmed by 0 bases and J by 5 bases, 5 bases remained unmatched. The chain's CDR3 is CASSLGRTGMTEAFF. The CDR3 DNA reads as TGTGCCAGCAGCTTAGGGCGGACAGGGATGACTGAAGCTTTCTTT. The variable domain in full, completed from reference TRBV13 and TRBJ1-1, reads AAGVIQSPRHLIKEKRETATLKCYPIPRHDTVYWYQQGPGQDPQFLISFYEKMQSDKGSIPDRFSAQQFSDYHSELNMSSLELGDSALYFCASSLGRTGMTEAFFGQGTRLTVV.